This TCR beta chain was identified during a study of blood T cell repertoires in COVID-19. Study context: The study drew acute and convalescent COVID-19 samples from the United States, Italy and Spain.

The CDR3 covers 12 residues. CDR1 is SGHRS, CDR2 YFSETQ, per germline. V was cut by 3 bases and J by 10 bases, with 11 bases left in between. TCRdb keeps only in-frame clones here, not all; method: immunoSEQ multiplex PCR. The table lists more than 40,000 clones, 82% of them singletons. The sequencing sample was made of peripheral blood. The TCR originated in a human donor with acute or convalescent COVID-19. The donor label of this sample is uncertain. The chain uses TRBV5-1 and TRBJ2-1; a weak D match, TRBD2 (6 bases). The DNA for the CDR3 is TGCGCCAGCAGCTGGACGGAGGGCGAGCAGTTCTTC. It translates to CASSWTEGEQFF.